This T cell receptor (beta chain) came from a study of cytomegalovirus exposure and HLA in healthy donors. The germline CDR1 and CDR2 sequences are SGHRS and YFSETQ. V was cut by 6 bases and J by 3 bases, with 12 bases left in between. The length of the CDR3 is 13 residues. Study conclusions and caveats: A later analysis showed that HLA-associated TCR beta chains had undergone more clonal expansion than equally common others.

PCR amplification relied on 60 Vbeta primers (plus 13 Jbeta primers). Here immunoSEQ multiplex PCR was the method, and the copy in TCRdb shows in-frame clones only, minus some. The sample carries about 140,000 clones, 70% to 85% recorded once. Points on this clone: What it binds is unknown.

This clonotype was sampled from a woman between 35 and 50 years old in good health and CMV-seronegative. This chain uses TRBV5-1 with TRBJ1-2, with D maybe TRBD1 (6 bases). Sequenced input: PBMCs. The CDR3 sequence is CASTIQGDYGYTF. The DNA of the CDR3 is TGCGCCAGCACTATACAGGGAGACTATGGCTACACCTTC.